This section outlines one T cell receptor (beta chain) sequence together with its context. The clone's antigen remains unknown. Base quality data are lacking; no much larger clone is found one base away. This specimen comes from a study of blood T cell repertoires in COVID-19 (dated by TCRdb to the early 2020s). With respect to the entire study: Collaborator samples came from the United States, Italy and Spain and covered acute and convalescent phases of COVID-19. The material from the prospective study consisted of cDNA or gDNA derived from T cells, B-cell-depleted T cells, or PBMCs. Subjects who had been exposed to COVID-19, were actively infected with it, or had recovered from it provided the deeply sampled blood TCRbeta repertoires that made up the dataset. The repertoires were released in a freely available public database intended as a resource for research on the immune response to SARS-CoV-2. The samples were drawn from the first 160 participants of the ongoing ImmuneRACE study and from 1,254 subjects provided by 6 global collaborators. Sample metadata almost always included a de-identified subject ID, COVID-19 status, age in years and sex. Where available, HLA class I and class II types were obtained from metadata supplied by the sample provider rather than from assay-based typing.

What the work shows at the level of the full study, not this receptor alone: How much clinical and demographic metadata was included differed by source and by participant, and the metadata was provided uncurated.

V is pruned by 6 bases and J by 7 bases, leaving 14 bases of the junction without a gene match. The CDR3 spans 16 residues, from the cysteine through the phenylalanine. Left in the record is the CDR3 DNA by itself, 48 bases read in frame from the first base. The germline V gene supplies CDR1 SGHRS and CDR2 YFSETQ. TCRbeta CDR3 regions were amplified from genomic DNA using the immunoSEQ Assay, a bias-controlled multiplex PCR. Regarding the original processing steps: The number of nucleated cells in each sample was estimated by amplification of reference gene primers within the assay. To quantify the absolute abundance of each unique TCRbeta CDR3 rearrangement, sequence reads were collapsed and filtered. For each sample, productive Simpson clonality was calculated by taking the square root of Simpson's diversity index across productive rearrangements. TCRdb's version of the immuneACCESS table is confined to in-frame rearrangements and falls short of the full clone set. An unresolved V gene accounts for under half of the shortfall where checked; the remainder is of unknown origin. Clone size and the V and J calls come from that table; the DNA yielded D and trimming. For this sample the table gives approximately 380,000 clones, of which 80% to 95% were detected only once. Together, the top ten hold about 0.78% of the sample.

Enrolling through a virtual design, the prospective study's participants ranged in age from roughly 18 to 89 years and lived across more than 20 United States geographic areas. In the prospective study, cohorts were assigned on the basis of participant-reported clinical history obtained from a screening survey and a study questionnaire. A participant counted as exposed if, within 2 weeks of entering the study, that participant had been in contact with someone who had a PCR-confirmed or clinician-diagnosed COVID-19 case. In the prospective study, whole blood, serum and a nasopharyngeal or oropharyngeal swab were collected from each participant by mobile phlebotomists. Participants in the prospective study had the option to provide additional blood draws and questionnaires over a roughly two-month period. Prospective study blood samples were shipped either frozen or at room temperature before DNA extraction.

The rearrangement combines TRBV5-1 with TRBJ2-1; TRBD2 matches 9 bases in the middle. This receptor was identified in a middle-aged woman who had been exposed to COVID-19. The specimen was PBMCs or T cells enriched from blood (not recorded which). The DNA reads TGCGCCAGCAACCCAGCGGGTAGCGGGGGAGAGAATGAGCAGTTCTTC. This sequence encodes CASNPAGSGGENEQFF.